One and the same sample provided the 22 T cell receptor beta chains below, sequenced in a study of blood T cells in healthy people across ages. Next came a second PCR, run for about 6 to 11 cycles, which used a sample-barcoded 5' primer along with a J-beta primer mix. TCRdb reprocessed the 5' RACE reads via MiXCR and lists one record per CDR3 protein. The sample holds 1 million to 1.2 million distinct CDR3 sequences, around two fifths seen once. Input material: blood. The receptors stem from a man younger than 35 in good health.

Ten or more counts support this clonotype. This chain connects TRBV6-5 to TRBJ1-2, with D hard to call. Trimming cost V 5 bases and J 3 bases, with 4 bases left between them. This CDR3 has 11 amino acids. Germline V gene data show CDR1 as MNHEY and CDR2 as SVGAGI. The CDR3 bases are TGTGCCAGCAGTGGTTACTATGGCTACACCTTC. As protein: CASSGYYGYTF.

This clonotype showed up just a few times. This chain uses TRBV7-2 with TRBJ1-2, with a weak D call TRBD1 (5 bases). The length of the CDR3 is 14 residues. V was shortened by 4 bases and J by 2 bases, with 11 bases between the two germline ends. Per germline, CDR1 SGHTA and CDR2 FQGNSA. CDR3 DNA: TGTGCCAGCAGCTGGACACGGATAAACTATGGCTACACCTTC. This encodes CASSWTRINYGYTF.

The chain couples TRBV4-1 to TRBJ1-5; D remains unclear. This CDR3 is 15 amino acids long. Trimming stripped 0 bases from V and 0 bases from J, with 6 bases between. Germline CDR1 MGHRA, CDR2 YSYEKL. CDR3 residues: CASSQDEYSNQPQHF. The CDR3 nucleotides read TGCGCCAGCAGCCAAGATGAGTATAGCAATCAGCCCCAGCATTTT.

J is TRBJ1-5 and V is TRBV9, with 7 bases lining up with TRBD1. Looked up from germline, CDR1 is SGDLS and CDR2 is YYNGEE. The CDR3 has 15 residues. J lost 4 bases, V lost 3 bases, and 7 bases had no gene match. The CDR3 DNA reads TGTGCCAGCAGCGCGACAGGGTCGTATAATCAGCCCCAGCATTTT. Translated, it gives CASSATGSYNQPQHF.

V gene TRBV12-3 or TRBV12-4 combines with J gene TRBJ2-3; the D gene is possibly TRBD1 (6 bases). Deletions cut 3 bases from V and 10 bases from J, with 17 bases between. CDR3 length: 14 amino acids. Written as DNA, the CDR3 is TGTGCCAGCAGTTTCAGGGGCCCCAGGGATCCGCAGTATTTT. Amino acid sequence: CASSFRGPRDPQYF.

The chain couples TRBV4-3 to TRBJ1-6, with 9 bases lining up with TRBD1. Germline-derived CDR1 and CDR2 are LGHNA and YSLEER. The junction had 4 bases not matched to a gene; V was cut back by 3 bases and J by 10 bases. This CDR3 spans 14 amino acids. The CDR3 nucleotides read TGCGCCAGCAGCCACCGGGACAGGGAATCACCCCTCCACTTT. Encoded protein: CASSHRDRESPLHF.

A few counts support this clonotype. The chain carries TRBV12-3 or TRBV12-4 and TRBJ2-7; a possible D gene is TRBD2 (5 bases). The V end was cut by 3 bases, the J end by 1 base, with 16 bases between. The length of the CDR3 is 16 residues. CDR3 nucleotides: TGTGCCAGCAGTTTGAACCCGGGGAGACCTTCCTACGAGCAGTACTTC. Protein: CASSLNPGRPSYEQYF.

This chain uses TRBV6-5 with TRBJ2-6; no reliable D call. V was pared by 6 bases and J by 2 bases, with 8 bases between. CDR1 and CDR2 from the germline V gene are MNHEY and SVGAGI. This CDR3 region has 14 residues. CDR3 nucleotide sequence: TGTGCCAGCAGCCCAGAAACTGGGGCCAACGTCCTGACTTTC. Translated: CASSPETGANVLTF.

This chain joins TRBV13 and TRBJ1-6; possible D gene TRBD1, 5 bases. Germline lookup yields CDR1 PRHDT and CDR2 FYEKMQ (reference sequence). There are 14 residues in the CDR3. V was trimmed by 4 bases and J by 10 bases, leaving 14 bases between them. As DNA, the CDR3 is TGTGCCAGCAGCTCAGGGAAGTTGGTGTCACCCCTCCACTTT. Its protein is CASSSGKLVSPLHF.

The chain employs TRBV7-2 and TRBJ1-2; TRBD1 might be the D (6 bases). The germline V gene has CDR1 SGHTA and CDR2 FQGNSA. V was shortened by 1 base and J by 2 bases, with 11 bases between the two germline ends. The CDR3 consists of 15 residues. For the CDR3, the DNA is TGTGCCAGCAGCTTAGGTGGGACACCGAACTATGGCTACACCTTC. Translating gives CASSLGGTPNYGYTF.

The chain has TRBV27 and TRBJ2-5; D tentatively reads TRBD1 or TRBD2 (6 bases each). Germline CDR1 is MNHEY and CDR2 is SMNVEV (reference sequence). The V end was cut by 5 bases, the J end by 5 bases, with 12 bases between. CDR3 size: 13 residues. CDR3: CASSPGARETQYF. CDR3 DNA: TGTGCCAGCAGTCCGGGGGCGCGGGAGACCCAGTACTTC.

The sample holds a few counts of this clonotype. J is TRBJ2-2 and V is TRBV6-5; 8 bases are a match to TRBD1. The CDR3 covers 16 residues. CDR1 and CDR2 (germline): MNHEY, SVGAGI. The junction had 12 bases not matched to a gene; V was cut back by 6 bases and J by 6 bases. The CDR3 region has the DNA TGTGCCAGCAGCCAGGGGAGGACAGGGCGACCCGGGGAGCTGTTTTTT. Its translation is CASSQGRTGRPGELFF.

This chain uses TRBV10-3 with TRBJ1-3, with 8 bases identical to TRBD1. Germline V gene data show CDR1 as ENHRY and CDR2 as SYGVKD. This CDR3 has 17 residues. V was clipped by 5 bases and J by 4 bases; unmatched bases: 13. The CDR3 reads CAISNFVQGAQGNTIYF. CDR3 coding DNA: TGTGCCATCAGTAATTTTGTGCAGGGGGCGCAAGGAAACACCATATATTTT.

The rearrangement joins TRBV20-1 to TRBJ1-1, with a possible D match to TRBD1 (5 bases). In germline, CDR1 is DFQATT, CDR2 SNEGSKA (reference sequence). The CDR3 covers 15 residues. Trimming shortened V by 4 bases and J by 3 bases, and 18 bases separated the two germline ends. The DNA for the CDR3 is TGCAGTGCTAAAAGGAGGGTCAGGGTGGACACTGAAGCTTTCTTT. Encoded protein: CSAKRRVRVDTEAFF.

This sequence joins TRBV27 and TRBJ1-5, with 7 bases matching TRBD1. Per germline, CDR1 MNHEY and CDR2 SMNVEV (reference sequence). CDR3 length: 14 amino acids. Trimming took 2 bases from V and 9 from J; bases not matched to a gene: 7. CDR3 sequence (DNA): TGTGCCAGCAGTTTAAAAGGGGGCTCTCGGCCCCAGCATTTT. As protein: CASSLKGGSRPQHF.

This rearrangement joins TRBV28 to TRBJ1-1, with D perhaps matching TRBD1 (6 bases). V was pared by 6 bases and J by 1 base, with 12 bases between. Germline V CDR1 and CDR2: MDHEN, SYDVKM. The CDR3 sequence is 14 residues long. In nucleotides, the CDR3 is TGTGCCAGCAGCAAAGGACAGCAGAACACTGAAGCTTTCTTT. It yields the protein CASSKGQQNTEAFF.

This clonotype was seen a handful of times. The chain carries TRBV20-1 and TRBJ2-3, with D tentatively TRBD2 (6 bases). Per the germline V gene, CDR1 is DFQATT and CDR2 is SNEGSKA (reference sequence). The CDR3 has 14 amino acids. V was clipped by 5 bases and J by 8 bases, with 20 bases between them. Here the CDR3 reads CSAGAELAGGTQYF. DNA for the CDR3: TGCAGTGCTGGAGCCGAACTAGCTGGGGGTACGCAGTATTTT.

This clonotype was picked up a small number of times. The chain carries TRBV7-9 and TRBJ2-6; D unresolved. There are 17 residues in the CDR3. Germline-derived CDR1 and CDR2 are SEHNR and FQNEAQ (reference sequence). V gave up 7 bases and J gave up 0 bases, with 16 bases separating them. CDR3 nucleotides: TGTGCCAGCATCCTCGCAACGGGTTCCTCTGGGGCCAACGTCCTGACTTTC. It is translated as CASILATGSSGANVLTF.

This clonotype was seen a handful of times. The chain carries TRBV7-2 and TRBJ2-3; D is unresolved. CDR1 and CDR2 from the germline V gene are SGHTA and FQGNSA. V was shortened by 1 base and J by 0 bases, with 11 bases between the two germline ends. The CDR3 extends over 16 amino acids. The CDR3: CASSLVSGRSTDTQYF. CDR3 sequence (DNA): TGTGCCAGCAGCTTAGTCTCTGGACGGAGCACAGATACGCAGTATTTT.

This clonotype was counted only a few times. The rearrangement uses TRBV4-1 and TRBJ2-1; D is possibly TRBD2 (6 bases). CDR1 and CDR2 (germline): MGHRA, YSYEKL. The length of the CDR3 is 15 residues. V gave up 3 bases and J gave up 3 bases, with 12 bases separating them. CDR3 loop: CASSQEGSIYNEQFF. CDR3 DNA: TGCGCCAGCAGCCAGGAGGGTTCTATCTACAATGAGCAGTTCTTC.

The chain recombines TRBV4-3 with TRBJ1-1; no clear D gene. Germline-derived CDR1 and CDR2 are LGHNA and YSLEER. The CDR3 is 14 amino acids. The V gene lost 0 bases and the J gene lost 4 bases, with 9 bases spanning the gap. In DNA form, the CDR3 reads TGCGCCAGCAGCCAAGATCTAGCGGGCACTGAAGCTTTCTTT. It specifies CASSQDLAGTEAFF.

A word on this clonotype: An end of the junction differs from the germline gene, which may be a read error. The CDR3 sequence: CVSSPPQAREKLFF. The DNA for the CDR3 is TGTGTCAGCAGCCCTCCTCAGGCCCGCGAAAAACTGTTTTTT. The V gene is TRBV7-2, the J gene TRBJ1-4, with no clear D. Germline V gene data show CDR1 as SGHTA and CDR2 as FQGNSA. The CDR3 sequence is 14 residues long.